This T cell receptor (beta chain) was obtained from a study of blood T cell repertoires in COVID-19. The CDR3 is 15 residues long. The V and J ends lost 5 bases and 2 bases, in that order; junction bases with no gene match: 7. CDR1 SNHLY and CDR2 FYNNEI come from the germline V gene. Only in-frame clones appear in the TCRdb table, and some are missing; sequencing was by immunoSEQ multiplex PCR. The sample lists 210,000 or so clones; approximately 91% were seen once. This chain connects TRBV2 to TRBJ2-3; 7 bases are a match to TRBD1. Input material: peripheral blood. This TCR derives from a woman aged 40 to 49 with acute or convalescent COVID-19. CDR3 nucleotides: TGTGCCAGCAGTCCTTGGGACAGTTACACAGATACGCAGTATTTT. Its translation: CASSPWDSYTDTQYF. The full variable domain, with the rest looked up from reference TRBV2 and TRBJ2-3, is EPEVTQTPSHQVTQMGQEVILRCVPISNHLYFYWYRQILGQKVEFLVSFYNNEISEKSEIFDDQFSVERPDGSNFTLKIRSTKLEDSAMYFCASSPWDSYTDTQYFGPGTRLTVL.